A single sample gave rise to the 27 T cell receptor beta chains below, sequenced in a study of blood T cell repertoires in COVID-19. Produced via immunoSEQ multiplex PCR; TCRdb's table is partial and in-frame only. The top ten hold 1% of the sample, which has 250,000 to 400,000 clones, more than 75% seen once. Material: peripheral blood. Every receptor here comes from a man in his fifties with active or convalescent COVID-19.

This clone was seen a few times. The genes are TRBV7-8 and TRBJ1-2; TRBD1 is a possible D gene (6 bases). From germline, CDR1 is SGHVS and CDR2 FQNEAQ. V lost 4 bases, J lost 7 bases, and 10 bases lay in between. CDR3 size: 12 residues. The CDR3 protein is CASSSAGAGYTF. CDR3 DNA: TGTGCCAGCAGCTCGGCGGGGGCTGGCTACACCTTC.

The V and J genes are TRBV28 and TRBJ1-2; 8 nucleotides align to TRBD1. Germline values: CDR1 MDHEN, CDR2 SYDVKM. The CDR3 sequence is 17 residues long. Trimming removed 3 bases from V and 4 bases from J; junction bases left unmatched: 13. CDR3 nucleotide sequence: TGTGCCAGCAGTTTTCTGGGACAGGAGACAAAAGGCTATGGCTACACCTTC. Its protein product is CASSFLGQETKGYGYTF.

J is TRBJ1-2 and V is TRBV29-1, with 8 positions matching TRBD1. This CDR3 contains 13 residues. The J segment lost 6 bases and the V segment lost 0 bases, leaving 3 bases of the junction unmatched. Germline CDR1 is SQVTM and CDR2 is ANQGSEA. The CDR3 DNA reads TGCAGCGTTGAAGAGCAGGGGGCGGATGGCTACACCTTC. This codes for CSVEEQGADGYTF. The full variable domain, its missing parts supplied by reference TRBV29-1 and TRBJ1-2, is SAVISQKPSRDICQRGTSLTIQCQVDSQVTMMFWYRQQPGQSLTLIATANQGSEATYESGFVIDKFPISRPNLTFSTLTVSNMSPEDSSIYLCSVEEQGADGYTFGSGTRLTVV.

The gene calls are TRBV6-5 and TRBJ2-7, with 8 bases lining up with TRBD2. Germline assignment: CDR1 MNHEY and CDR2 SVGAGI. The CDR3 length is 13 residues. J was trimmed by 5 bases and V by 5 bases; bases with no gene match: 5. The CDR3 nucleotides read TGTGCCAGCAGTCCGAGCGGGAGCAACGAGCAGTACTTC. As protein: CASSPSGSNEQYF.

This clone appeared a single time. The V call is TRBV6-1, the J call TRBJ2-5; no reliable D call. CDR3 length equals 13 residues. V lost 2 bases and J 7 bases, leaving 11 bases between the germline ends. Looked up from germline, CDR1 is MNHNS and CDR2 is SASEGT. CDR3 amino acids: CASSELEIRTQYF. In DNA form, the CDR3 reads TGTGCCAGCAGTGAATTAGAAATTAGGACCCAGTACTTC.

The chain employs TRBV5-1 and TRBJ2-1, with 9 nucleotides matching TRBD2. The CDR3 consists of 16 residues. Trimming cost V 4 bases and J 2 bases; bases outside gene matches: 7. Germline V gene sequence: CDR1 SGHRS, CDR2 YFSETQ. In DNA, the CDR3 is TGCGCCAGCAGCCCGGGGACTAGCCTAGCCTACAATGAGCAGTTCTTC. Translation gives CASSPGTSLAYNEQFF.

The V gene is TRBV9, the J gene TRBJ2-1; D uncertain. With 1 base removed from V and 7 bases from J, the gap between germline ends came to 9 bases. The V gene's germline CDR1 is SGDLS and CDR2 YYNGEE. CDR3 length equals 13 residues. The CDR3 region is CASSVFSENEQFF. The CDR3 DNA reads TGTGCCAGCAGCGTATTCTCTGAGAATGAGCAGTTCTTC.

V usage is TRBV7-3 and J usage is TRBJ2-1, with 8 bases aligning to TRBD2. The germline CDR1 and CDR2 sequences are SGHTA and FQGTGA. The CDR3 is made up of 15 amino acids. J lost 7 bases, V lost 5 bases, and 10 bases had no gene match. The CDR3 spells CASSPGTSRRNEQFF. In DNA form, the CDR3 reads TGTGCCAGCAGCCCCGGGACTAGTCGTCGGAATGAGCAGTTCTTC.

Turning to this clone: The sample contains more than one DNA sequence encoding this CDR3. This chain joins TRBV4-2 and TRBJ1-2; no firm D call. Trimming removed 0 bases at V and 2 bases at J, with 10 bases between. This CDR3 contains 15 residues. The germline gives CDR1 LGHNA, CDR2 YNFKEQ. CDR3 DNA sequence: TGTGCCAGCAGCCAAGATTGGGCAGCAAACTATGGCTACACCTTC. Translated: CASSQDWAANYGYTF.

The rearrangement links TRBV19 to TRBJ1-2; 9 bases are a match to TRBD1. This CDR3 spans 16 amino acids. CDR1 is LNHDA and CDR2 is SQIVND in the germline V gene (reference sequence). Trimming cost V 3 bases and J 5 bases; bases outside gene matches: 10. This CDR3 is CASSMDDRGEEYGYTF. As DNA, the CDR3 is TGTGCCAGTAGTATGGACGACAGGGGGGAAGAGTATGGCTACACCTTC.

This clone was detected once. The CDR3 region is CAISESGHTKYSGNTIYF. The CDR3 nucleotides read TGTGCCATCAGTGAGTCGGGACACACGAAATACTCTGGAAACACCATATATTTT. The rearrangement links TRBV10-3 to TRBJ1-3, with D possibly matching TRBD1 (6 bases). V was pared by 0 bases and J by 0 bases, with 15 bases between. Germline loops: CDR1 ENHRY, CDR2 SYGVKD. The CDR3 is made up of 18 amino acids.

The chain carries TRBV4-3 and TRBJ1-4, with 9 bases fitting TRBD1. Germline values: CDR1 LGHNA, CDR2 YSLEER. The length of the CDR3 is 15 residues. Trimming took 5 bases from V and 5 from J; bases not matched to a gene: 6. This chain's CDR3 is CASSVRTGVNEKLFF. CDR3 sequence (DNA): TGCGCCAGCAGCGTGAGGACAGGGGTAAATGAAAAACTGTTTTTT.

The chain has TRBV5-1 and TRBJ2-1, with D hard to call. CDR1 and CDR2 from the germline V gene are SGHRS and YFSETQ. V was shortened by 0 bases and J by 3 bases, with 10 bases between the two germline ends. This CDR3 comprises 15 residues. In nucleotides, the CDR3 is TGCGCCAGCAGCTTGGCAGGCGTTGACTACAATGAGCAGTTCTTC. Protein sequence: CASSLAGVDYNEQFF.

The chain joins TRBV2 to TRBJ2-1, with TRBD2 matching 9 bases. CDR3 length equals 16 residues. After removal of 8 bases from V and 2 bases from J, the junction contained 10 bases not matched to a gene. Per germline, CDR1 SNHLY and CDR2 FYNNEI. Here the CDR3 reads CASRSLAGDPYNEQFF. The CDR3 nucleotides read TGTGCCAGCCGGTCTTTAGCGGGAGACCCCTACAATGAGCAGTTCTTC.

CDR3 nucleotide sequence: TGTGCCAGCAATCTAGCGGGAGAGACCCAGTACTTC. Translation: CASNLAGETQYF. This chain uses TRBV28 with TRBJ2-5; 8 nucleotides match TRBD2. CDR1 is MDHEN, CDR2 SYDVKM, per germline. This CDR3 comprises 12 residues. Unmatched junction bases numbered 2, after V lost 7 bases and J lost 4 bases.

In this sample, this clone turned up once. This chain links TRBV28 with TRBJ2-1; TRBD2 matches 16 bases. The V gene's germline CDR1 is MDHEN and CDR2 SYDVKM. The length of the CDR3 is 17 residues. J was trimmed by 8 bases and V by 2 bases; bases with no gene match: 6. The CDR3 sequence is CASSLGTSGRALDEQFF. The CDR3 DNA reads as TGTGCCAGCAGTTTAGGGACTAGCGGGAGGGCCTTAGATGAGCAGTTCTTC.

The chain uses TRBV28 and TRBJ1-2, with D possibly being TRBD1 (5 bases). This CDR3 contains 14 residues. Trimming stripped 2 bases from V and 4 bases from J, with 11 bases between. Germline CDR1 and CDR2: MDHEN and SYDVKM. CDR3 bases: TGTGCCAGCAGTTTAAGGCGACAGTCCTATGGCTACACCTTC. Its protein is CASSLRRQSYGYTF.

The chain recombines TRBV7-3 with TRBJ2-2; 7 bases line up with TRBD1. CDR1 and CDR2 from the germline V gene are SGHTA and FQGTGA. The junction had 9 bases not matched to a gene; V was cut back by 5 bases and J by 6 bases. CDR3 length: 15 amino acids. The CDR3 nucleotides read TGTGCCAGCAGCCCATGGACAGGATCCCCCGGGGAGCTGTTTTTT. Protein: CASSPWTGSPGELFF. Full variable domain (remainder filled in from reference TRBV7-3 and TRBJ2-2): GAGVSQTPSNKVTEKGKYVELRCDPISGHTALYWYRQSLGQGPEFLIYFQGTGAADDSGLPNDRFFAVRPEGSVSTLKIQRTERGDSAVYLCASSPWTGSPGELFFGEGSRLTVL.

This chain connects TRBV2 to TRBJ2-3, with D unresolved. Germline CDR1 reads SNHLY; CDR2 reads FYNNEI. The CDR3 is 11 residues long. Between the trimmed V and J ends, which lost 3 bases and 6 bases, there was a span of 4 bases. CDR3 protein: CASSDLDTQYF. The CDR3, as DNA: TGTGCCAGCAGTGATCTGGATACGCAGTATTTT.

The chain links TRBV29-1 to TRBJ1-4, with 7 bases aligning to TRBD1. The CDR3 runs to 13 residues. J lost 3 bases, V lost 7 bases, and 5 bases had no gene match. In germline, CDR1 is SQVTM, CDR2 ANQGSEA. The CDR3 nucleotides are TGCAGCGCCCGACAGGGTCCTAATGAAAAACTGTTTTTT. Translating it yields CSARQGPNEKLFF. Looking up the rest from reference TRBV29-1 and TRBJ1-4 gives the full variable domain: SAVISQKPSRDICQRGTSLTIQCQVDSQVTMMFWYRQQPGQSLTLIATANQGSEATYESGFVIDKFPISRPNLTFSTLTVSNMSPEDSSIYLCSARQGPNEKLFFGSGTQLSVL.

There are a few counts of this clone. This sequence joins TRBV24-1 and TRBJ1-4; 7 bases are a match to TRBD1. Germline V gene data show CDR1 as KGHDR and CDR2 as SFDVKD. Trimming took 7 bases from V and 3 from J; bases not matched to a gene: 4. The length of the CDR3 is 14 residues. CDR3 sequence reads: CATSNRGPNEKLFF. CDR3 nucleotides: TGTGCCACCAGCAACAGGGGACCTAATGAAAAACTGTTTTTT.

The chain combines TRBV28 with TRBJ2-7, with 7 bases aligning to TRBD1. In germline, CDR1 is MDHEN, CDR2 SYDVKM. V lost 4 bases to trimming and J lost 5 bases; unmatched junction nucleotides: 5. The length of the CDR3 is 13 residues. The CDR3 sequence is CASSSGTVHEQYF. The CDR3 DNA reads TGTGCCAGCAGTTCCGGGACAGTCCACGAGCAGTACTTC.

V is TRBV18 and J is TRBJ1-4; possibly TRBD1 for D (5 bases). The CDR3 runs 14 residues. Looked up from germline, CDR1 is KGHSH and CDR2 is LQKENI. V was cut by 2 bases and J by 10 bases, with 14 bases left in between. The CDR3 bases are TGTGCCAGCTCACCAAGCGGGACGTTAGGAAAACTGTTTTTT. Translated, it gives CASSPSGTLGKLFF.

The chain links TRBV6-5 to TRBJ1-5; D is unclear. Per germline, CDR1 MNHEY and CDR2 SVGAGI. CDR3 length: 14 amino acids. V was shortened by 6 bases and J by 4 bases, with 13 bases between the two germline ends. CDR3 in amino acids: CASSPGRENQPQHF. The CDR3 coding sequence is TGTGCCAGCAGCCCCGGACGGGAAAATCAGCCCCAGCATTTT.

The DNA of the CDR3 is TGTGCCAGCAGTGACAGGGGAATGAACACTGAAGCTTTCTTT. Protein product: CASSDRGMNTEAFF. This chain joins TRBV6-1 and TRBJ1-1; possible D gene TRBD1, 6 bases. The V gene lost 3 bases and the J gene lost 0 bases, with 8 bases spanning the gap. There are 14 residues in the CDR3. Germline CDR1 and CDR2: MNHNS and SASEGT.

CDR3 bases: TGTGCCAGCAGCCCCCGGGACATCACCGGGGAGCTGTTTTTT. This sequence encodes CASSPRDITGELFF. This chain joins TRBV5-5 and TRBJ2-2, with D possibly TRBD1 on 6 matching bases. Per the germline V gene, CDR1 is SGHKS and CDR2 is YYEKEE (reference sequence). The CDR3 consists of 14 residues. The germline V and J ends were trimmed by 4 bases and 4 bases, with 11 bases remaining between them.

This clone was seen only once. The chain's CDR3 is CASSQTGTENTEAFF. The CDR3 DNA reads as TGTGCCAGCAGCCAGACCGGGACAGAGAACACTGAAGCTTTCTTT. The J gene is TRBJ1-1, the V gene TRBV3-1 (or the pseudogene TRBV3-2), with 7 nucleotides matching TRBD1. CDR3 length: 15 residues. Per the germline V gene, CDR1 is LGHDT and CDR2 is YNNKEL (reference sequence). V shed 3 bases and J 1 base; nucleotides not matched to a gene: 5.